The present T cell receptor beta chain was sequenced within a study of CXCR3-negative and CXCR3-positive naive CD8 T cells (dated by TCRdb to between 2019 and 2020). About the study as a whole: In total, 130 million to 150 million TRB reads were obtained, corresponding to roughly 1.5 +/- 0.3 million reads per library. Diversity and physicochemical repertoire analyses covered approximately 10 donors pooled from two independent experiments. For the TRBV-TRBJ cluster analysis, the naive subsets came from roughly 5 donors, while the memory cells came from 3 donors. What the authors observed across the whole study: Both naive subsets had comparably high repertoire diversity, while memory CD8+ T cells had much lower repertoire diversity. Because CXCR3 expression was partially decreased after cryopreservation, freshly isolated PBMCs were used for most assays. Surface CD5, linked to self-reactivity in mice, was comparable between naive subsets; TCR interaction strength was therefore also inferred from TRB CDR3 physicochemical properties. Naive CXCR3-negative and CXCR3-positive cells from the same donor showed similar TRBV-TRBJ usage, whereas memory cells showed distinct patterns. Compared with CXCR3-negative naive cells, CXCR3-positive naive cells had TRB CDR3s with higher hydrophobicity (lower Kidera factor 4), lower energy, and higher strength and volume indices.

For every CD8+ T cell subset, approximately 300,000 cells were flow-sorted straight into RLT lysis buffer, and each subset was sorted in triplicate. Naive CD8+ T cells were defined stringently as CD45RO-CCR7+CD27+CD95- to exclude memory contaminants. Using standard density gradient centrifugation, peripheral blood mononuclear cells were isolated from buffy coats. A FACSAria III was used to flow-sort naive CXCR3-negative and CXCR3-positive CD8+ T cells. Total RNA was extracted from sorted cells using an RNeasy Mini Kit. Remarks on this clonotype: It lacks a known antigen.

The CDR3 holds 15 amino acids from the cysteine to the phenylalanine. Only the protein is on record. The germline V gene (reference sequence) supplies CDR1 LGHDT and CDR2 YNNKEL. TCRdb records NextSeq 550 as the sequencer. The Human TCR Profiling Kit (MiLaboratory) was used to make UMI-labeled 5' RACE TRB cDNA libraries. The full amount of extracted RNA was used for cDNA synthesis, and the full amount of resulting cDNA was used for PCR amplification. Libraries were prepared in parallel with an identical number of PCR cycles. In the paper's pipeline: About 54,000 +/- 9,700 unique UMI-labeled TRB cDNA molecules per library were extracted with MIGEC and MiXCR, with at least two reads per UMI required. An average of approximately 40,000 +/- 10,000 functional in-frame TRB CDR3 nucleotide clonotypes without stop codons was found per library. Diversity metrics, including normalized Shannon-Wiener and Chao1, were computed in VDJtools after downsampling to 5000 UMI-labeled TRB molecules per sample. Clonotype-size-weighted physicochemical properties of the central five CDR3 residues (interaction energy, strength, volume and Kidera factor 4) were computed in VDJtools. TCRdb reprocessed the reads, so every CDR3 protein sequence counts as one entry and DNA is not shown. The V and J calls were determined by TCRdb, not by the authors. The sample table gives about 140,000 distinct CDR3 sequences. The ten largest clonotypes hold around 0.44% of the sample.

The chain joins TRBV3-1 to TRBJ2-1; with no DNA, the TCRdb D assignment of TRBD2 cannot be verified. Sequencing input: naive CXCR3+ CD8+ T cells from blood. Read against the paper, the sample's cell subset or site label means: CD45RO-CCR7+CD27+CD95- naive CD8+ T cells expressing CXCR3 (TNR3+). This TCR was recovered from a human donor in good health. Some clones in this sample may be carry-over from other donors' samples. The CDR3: CASSLHPLAGGEQFF.